This TCR beta chain was documented in a study of blood T cell repertoires in COVID-19 (dated by TCRdb to about 2020). About the study as a whole: Samples covering the acute and convalescent phases of COVID-19 were provided by collaborators in the United States, Italy and Spain. The material from the prospective study consisted of cDNA or gDNA derived from T cells, B-cell-depleted T cells, or PBMCs. Subjects who had been exposed to COVID-19, were actively infected with it, or had recovered from it provided the deeply sampled blood TCRbeta repertoires that made up the dataset. A freely available public database, intended as a resource for researchers studying the immune response to SARS-CoV-2, is where the repertoires were released. Samples came from the ongoing ImmuneRACE study (first 160 participants) plus 1,254 subjects from 6 global collaborators. Sample metadata almost always included a de-identified subject ID, COVID-19 status, age in years and sex. Where available, HLA class I and class II types were taken from metadata supplied by the sample provider and were not determined by assay-based typing.

For CDR1 and CDR2, the germline V gene (reference sequence) lists LGHDT and YNNKEL. V sheds 4 bases and J sheds 4 bases, leaving 16 bases between their ends. Taken from cysteine to phenylalanine, the CDR3 has 15 residues. Only CDR3 DNA is held: 45 bases, read in frame from base 1. TCRbeta CDR3 regions were amplified from genomic DNA by means of the immunoSEQ Assay, a bias-controlled multiplex PCR. The authors' analysis ran thus. The number of nucleated cells in each sample was estimated from the amplification of reference gene primers within the assay. Sequence reads were collapsed and filtered to measure the absolute abundance of every unique TCRbeta CDR3 rearrangement. For each sample, productive Simpson clonality was calculated by taking the square root of Simpson's diversity index across productive rearrangements. The table comes from immuneACCESS by way of TCRdb, which keeps in-frame sequences with V and J called. Part of the clones is missing from these tables; in studies checked, under half for an unresolved V gene and the rest for unknown reasons. D and trimming come from the DNA, and the V and J calls and clone size come from that table. Present in this sample are 100,000 to 140,000 clones, 80% to 95% of which were seen just once. Roughly 1.2% of the sample belongs to the ten largest clones.

Each collaborating institution followed its own protocols to collect whole blood in K2EDTA tubes. For TCRbeta analysis, collaborator samples were shipped as frozen whole blood, as isolated PBMCs, or as DNA extracted from either sample type. Note on this clone: Its antigen specificity is not known. Base quality data are lacking; no much larger clone is found one base away.

The full study reports these points: How much clinical and demographic metadata was included differed by source and by participant, and the metadata was provided uncurated.

The V and J segments used are TRBV3-1 (or the pseudogene TRBV3-2) and TRBJ2-5, with TRBD2 tentatively as D gene (5 bases match). This TCR derives from a woman in her twenties or thirties with acute or convalescent COVID-19. Sequencing input: peripheral blood. The CDR3 is CASSRLVDRGETQYF. The DNA sequence is as follows: TGTGCCAGCAGCCGATTGGTTGACCGGGGAGAGACCCAGTACTTC.